One and the same sample provided the 29 T cell receptor beta chains below, sequenced in a study of T cell clonality in common variable immunodeficiency. Sequencing used immunoSEQ multiplex PCR; TCRdb keeps in-frame clones, though not all of them. The sample includes approximately 46,000 clones, none of them occurring once. Sequencing used peripheral blood mononuclear cells. These receptors all come from a person aged 18 to 70 in good health.

This clone has ten or more counts. A junction boundary mismatches the germline segment, possibly from a read error. The read gets to within 3 residues of the CDR3 end, and the germline J gene fills in the rest. The genes are TRBV5-4 and TRBJ2-2; 7 nucleotides agree with TRBD1. CDR1 SGHNT and CDR2 YYREEE come from the germline V gene (reference sequence). This CDR3 comprises 15 residues. CDR3 region: CASSGGQTNAGELFF. The covered CDR3 bases are TGTGCCAGCAGCGGGGGACAGACGAACGCCGGGGAG.

This clone was picked up many times. The sequenced fragment ends 3 residues before the CDR3 boundary, so the rest is inferred from the germline J gene. The rearrangement joins TRBV6-2 or TRBV6-3 to TRBJ1-1; weak D call: TRBD1 (6 bases). From germline, CDR1 is MNHEY and CDR2 SVGEGT. This CDR3 has 16 amino acids. V was clipped by 2 bases and J by 3 bases, with 16 bases between them. CDR3 DNA, as far as it was read: TGTGCCAGCAGTTACCCCAGGGGCAGACTTGACACTGAA. Translated, it gives CASSYPRGRLDTE. The whole CDR3 sequence is CASSYPRGRLDTEAFF.

This clone was recorded at least ten times. The read ends 3 residues before the CDR3 terminus; that terminus is restored from the germline J gene. V gene TRBV6-1 combines with J gene TRBJ2-2; D ambiguous. Germline V gives CDR1 MNHNS, CDR2 SASEGT. The CDR3 totals 13 residues. The ends were cut back, 2 bases at V and 4 bases at J, with 5 bases in the middle. CDR3 sequence: CASSEFSTGELFF. The CDR3 DNA, read in part, is TGTGCCAGCAGTGAATTCTCCACCGGGGAG.

This clone was counted many times. With the read ending 3 residues before the CDR3 end, the germline J gene is used to fill in that end. The chain joins TRBV6-2 or TRBV6-3 to TRBJ1-2; 8 bases map to TRBD1. The CDR3 loop spans 13 amino acids. CDR1 and CDR2 (germline): MNHEY, SVGEGT. CDR3 DNA, as far as it was read: TGTGCCAGCAGCCTAGGACAGGGAGTAGGC. Translating gives CASSLGQGVG. The whole CDR3 protein is CASSLGQGVGYTF.

This clone occurred many times. The read is 3 residues too short to cover the CDR3 end, so that end is filled in from the germline J gene. The chain recombines TRBV19 with TRBJ1-4, with D unresolved. The CDR3 contains 15 residues. In germline, CDR1 is LNHDA, CDR2 SQIVND (reference sequence). Trimming left V 3 bases short and J 5 bases short, with 13 bases between. The CDR3 protein is CASSMMAQTNEKLFF. The CDR3 bases that were read are TGTGCCAGTAGTATGATGGCGCAGACAAATGAAAAA.

This clone came up many times. The read halts 3 residues ahead of the CDR3 end, with the missing end drawn from the germline J gene. The V and J genes are TRBV6-1 and TRBJ2-7; D is undetermined. Trimming took 4 bases from V and 0 from J, leaving 7 bases between them. The CDR3 sequence is 13 residues long. Germline CDR1 MNHNS, CDR2 SASEGT. The CDR3 sequence: CASSARDSYEQYF. CDR3 bases read: TGTGCCAGCAGTGCCAGAGACTCCTACGAG.

Concerning this clone itself: The CDR3 end falls 3 residues outside the read, so it is completed with the germline J gene. V usage is TRBV7-2 and J usage is TRBJ2-5; 7 bases line up with TRBD2. Germline CDR1 reads SGHTA; CDR2 reads FQGNSA. This CDR3 spans 15 amino acids. The sequenced part of the CDR3 DNA is TGTGCCAGCAGACGCGGGGGTTCGAGCACAGATACC. Amino acids: CASRRGGSSTDT. The CDR3, in full, reads CASRRGGSSTDTQYF.

This clone was counted ten times or more. The sequenced fragment ends 3 residues before the CDR3 boundary, so the rest is inferred from the germline J gene. The chain joins TRBV19 to TRBJ1-1, with 8 bases matching TRBD1. Per germline, CDR1 LNHDA and CDR2 SQIVND (reference sequence). The CDR3 length is 14 residues. Trimming took 7 bases from V and 0 from J; bases not matched to a gene: 4. CDR3 bases read: TGTGCCAGTAAGGACAGGGAAATGAACACTGAA. The encoded protein is CASKDREMNTE. The whole CDR3 protein is CASKDREMNTEAFF.

This clone occurred a few times. The read terminates 3 residues before the CDR3 end, so the remaining end is supplied by the germline J gene. The gene calls are TRBV6-1 and TRBJ2-2, with D tentatively TRBD1 (6 bases). Germline CDR1 and CDR2: MNHNS and SASEGT. CDR3 size: 16 residues. CDR3 bases read: TGTGCCAGCAGCGAACAGGGCAGCGCCTATAATTCACCG. This codes for CASSEQGSAYNSP. The complete CDR3 reads CASSEQGSAYNSPLFF.

This clone was picked up many times. The read halts 3 residues ahead of the CDR3 end, with the missing end drawn from the germline J gene. V usage is TRBV13 and J usage is TRBJ2-1, with TRBD2 matching over 12 bases. V was pared by 5 bases and J by 5 bases, with 4 bases of the junction left unmatched. This CDR3 is built from 15 residues. Germline CDR1 and CDR2: PRHDT and FYEKMQ (reference sequence). This chain's CDR3 is CASSTRLAGDNEQFF. Partial CDR3 DNA: TGTGCCAGCAGCACAAGACTAGCGGGGGACAATGAG.

This clone was seen at least ten times. The read finishes 3 residues shy of the CDR3 end, and the germline J gene is used to complete it. The rearrangement joins TRBV6-4 to TRBJ2-3; the match to TRBD2 covers 8 bases. With V trimmed by 0 bases and J by 1 base, 0 bases remained unmatched. The CDR3 sequence is 15 residues long. Germline CDR1 and CDR2: MRHNA and SNTAGT. The part of the CDR3 DNA that was read is TGTGCCAGCAGTGACTCTAGCGGGGGCACAGATACG. It yields the protein CASSDSSGGTDT. The CDR3 in its entirety is CASSDSSGGTDTQYF.

This clone was observed many times. The sequenced fragment ends 3 residues before the CDR3 boundary, so the rest is inferred from the germline J gene. The chain uses TRBV18 and TRBJ2-2; 9 bases are shared with TRBD1. CDR1 is KGHSH and CDR2 is LQKENI in the germline V gene. The CDR3 is 15 amino acids. V lost 3 bases and J lost 2; bases outside the gene matches: 1. The CDR3 sequence: CASSPGQGNTGELFF. The DNA read from the CDR3 is TGTGCCAGCTCACCGGGACAGGGCAACACCGGGGAG.

This clone was seen ten or more times. The read stops 3 residues short of the end of the CDR3; the missing end is completed from the germline J gene. V gene TRBV7-9 combines with J gene TRBJ2-5, with 8 bases that match TRBD1. The CDR3 consists of 14 residues. V shed 1 base and J 5 bases; nucleotides not matched to a gene: 3. Germline V lookup: CDR1 SEHNR, CDR2 FQNEAQ (reference sequence). CDR3 region: CASSLDRGKETQYF. The covered CDR3 bases are TGTGCCAGCAGCTTAGACAGGGGGAAGGAGACC.

The table lists this clone with many counts. Sequencing ends 3 residues short of the CDR3 end; the germline J gene provides the rest. The chain combines TRBV5-6 with TRBJ2-5; D possibly corresponds to TRBD1 (6 bases). The length of the CDR3 is 14 residues. Trimming left V 5 bases short and J 6 bases short, with 17 bases between. The V gene's germline CDR1 is SGHDT and CDR2 YYEEEE. The CDR3 loop is CASSLGTPEQTQYF. The sequenced part of the CDR3 DNA is TGTGCCAGCAGTCTCGGGACACCCGAGCAGACC.

This clone has ten or more counts. The read stops 3 residues short of the end of the CDR3; the missing end is completed from the germline J gene. The chain has TRBV7-6 and TRBJ2-7; no reliable D call. Germline assignment: CDR1 SGHVS and CDR2 FNYEAQ. The CDR3 extends over 15 amino acids. Deletions cut 1 base from V and 0 bases from J, with 10 bases between. Here the CDR3 reads CASSLDAASSYEQYF. Partial CDR3 DNA: TGTGCCAGCAGCTTAGACGCGGCAAGCTCCTACGAG.

This clone came up many times. The CDR3 extends 3 residues past the end of the read, so its final part is completed from the germline J gene. V is TRBV19 and J is TRBJ1-6; tentatively, D is TRBD1 (5 bases). V dropped 10 bases and J dropped 4 bases, with 17 bases sitting between them. The CDR3 has 15 amino acids. Germline V gene data show CDR1 as LNHDA and CDR2 as SQIVND (reference sequence). This CDR3 reads CATLRGAGYNSPLHF. The sequenced part of the CDR3 DNA is TGTGCCACCCTCCGAGGGGCGGGGTATAATTCACCC.

This clone was seen at least ten times. The read ends 3 residues before the CDR3 terminus; that terminus is restored from the germline J gene. The chain uses TRBV7-8 and TRBJ2-5; 10 nucleotides align to TRBD2. V lost 1 base, J lost 4 bases, and 0 bases stayed unmatched. The CDR3 is 14 amino acids. Per the germline V gene, CDR1 is SGHVS and CDR2 is FQNEAQ. The CDR3 is CASSLGLAGETQYF. CDR3 DNA (partial): TGTGCCAGCAGCTTAGGACTAGCGGGAGAGACC.

Ten or more counts support this clone. The missing CDR3 end, 3 residues past where the read stops, is filled in from the germline J gene. The chain employs TRBV18 and TRBJ1-6; perhaps TRBD1 as D (5 bases). Germline V gene lookup returns CDR1 KGHSH and CDR2 LQKENI. Trimming shortened V by 2 bases and J by 4 bases, and 12 bases separated the two germline ends. The CDR3 is made up of 16 amino acids. This CDR3 reads CASSPLSGGYNSPLHF. Partial CDR3 DNA: TGTGCCAGCTCACCATTGTCGGGGGGGTATAATTCACCC. Looking up the rest from reference TRBV18 and TRBJ1-6 gives the full variable domain: NAGVMQNPRHLVRRRGQEARLRCSPMKGHSHVYWYRQLPEEGLKFMVYLQKENIIDESGMPKERFSAEFPKEGPSILRIQQVVRGDSAAYFCASSPLSGGYNSPLHFGNGTRLTVT.

This clone was seen at least ten times. The CDR3 end falls 3 residues outside the read, so it is completed with the germline J gene. The V and J genes are TRBV20-1 and TRBJ2-2; TRBD1 matches 7 bases. Germline CDR1 DFQATT, CDR2 SNEGSKA (reference sequence). The CDR3 covers 13 residues. After removal of 4 bases from V and 5 bases from J, the junction contained 4 bases not matched to a gene. CDR3 bases read: TGCAGTGCTACGGGACAGAAAACCGGGGAG. This encodes CSATGQKTGE. The entire CDR3 is CSATGQKTGELFF.

About this clone: With the read ending 3 residues before the CDR3 end, the germline J gene is used to fill in that end. V and J are TRBV10-2 and TRBJ2-3; D gene uncertain. The V and J ends lost 4 bases and 4 bases respectively, with 15 bases between them. The CDR3 has 15 residues. Germline V gene lookup returns CDR1 WSHSY and CDR2 SAAADI. The CDR3 here is CASSVVTPIPDTQYF. The DNA read from the CDR3 is TGCGCCAGCAGTGTAGTTACTCCAATACCAGATACG.

This clone came up many times. The sequence runs out 3 residues before the end of the CDR3; the remainder is reconstructed from the germline J gene. The chain links TRBV30 to TRBJ2-2, with D tentatively TRBD1 (5 bases). Germline V gene sequence: CDR1 GTSNPN, CDR2 SVGIG (reference sequence). The CDR3 has 13 amino acids. Incomplete CDR3 DNA: TGTGCCTGGAGTGACAGGCTCTGGGAAAAG. Its protein is CAWSDRLWEK. The complete CDR3 protein is CAWSDRLWEKLFF. Complete variable domain (other parts from reference TRBV30 and TRBJ2-2): SQTIHQWPATLVQPVGSPLSLECTVEGTSNPNLYWYRQAAGRGLQLLFYSVGIGQISSEVPQNLSASRPQDRQFILSSKKLLLSDSGFYLCAWSDRLWEKLFFGEGSRLTVL.

This clone showed up just a few times. The read ends 3 residues early relative to the CDR3; the germline J gene fills the gap. The V gene is TRBV20-1, the J gene TRBJ2-5, with D possibly matching TRBD2 (5 bases). The germline CDR1 and CDR2 sequences are DFQATT and SNEGSKA (reference sequence). The CDR3 is 11 amino acids. V was pared by 3 bases and J by 5 bases, with 7 bases between. The sequenced CDR3 bases are TGCAGTGCTAGGAGGGCGGAGACC. This encodes CSARRAET. The CDR3 in full is CSARRAETQYF.

This clone was observed at least ten times. The read halts 3 residues ahead of the CDR3 end, with the missing end drawn from the germline J gene. This chain links TRBV19 with TRBJ1-1, with D possibly matching TRBD1 (5 bases). The V end lost 3 bases, the J end lost 1 base, and 12 bases lay between the germline ends. The CDR3 is 15 residues long. Germline V gives CDR1 LNHDA, CDR2 SQIVND (reference sequence). This CDR3 reads CASSIVAGRNTEAFF. CDR3 bases read: TGTGCCAGTAGTATCGTCGCAGGGAGGAACACTGAA.

With regard to this clone: A much larger clone is a single base away; this may be a read error. Read sequence stops 3 residues before the CDR3 end, and the germline J gene provides the missing end. The sample carries other DNA sequences with the same CDR3. The V call is TRBV20-1, the J call TRBJ1-2; D is ambiguous. The CDR3 length is 17 residues. Per germline, CDR1 DFQATT and CDR2 SNEGSKA (reference sequence). CDR3 in amino acids: CSAIPNGGDDAYNDYTF. The sequenced part of the CDR3 DNA is TGCAGTGCCATACCAAACGGCGGGGATGACGCTTACAATGAC.

This clone has ten or more counts. The DNA read from the CDR3 is TGTGCCAGCAGTTTTGGGGCGGACAATCAGCCC. It specifies CASSFGADNQP. The CDR3, in full, reads CASSFGADNQPQHF. The V call is TRBV27, the J call TRBJ1-5; D possibly corresponds to TRBD1 (5 bases). The read ends 3 residues before the CDR3 terminus; that terminus is restored from the germline J gene. The CDR3 has 14 amino acids. Trimming took off 3 bases at V and 3 bases at J, with 9 bases between the two ends. Germline V gene lookup returns CDR1 MNHEY and CDR2 SMNVEV (reference sequence).

This clone was seen ten or more times. The read ends 3 residues before the CDR3 terminus; that terminus is restored from the germline J gene. This chain links TRBV5-6 with TRBJ1-2; 8 bases fit TRBD1. The CDR3 loop spans 13 amino acids. J lost 5 bases, V lost 4 bases, and 4 bases had no gene match. Germline V lookup: CDR1 SGHDT, CDR2 YYEEEE. The sequenced CDR3 bases are TGTGCCAGCAGCAGCGGACAGGGTTATGGC. Translating gives CASSSGQGYG. The complete CDR3 protein is CASSSGQGYGYTF.

The sample holds many counts of this clone. The read stops 3 residues short of the end of the CDR3; the missing end is completed from the germline J gene. The chain employs TRBV14 and TRBJ1-2; D call uncertain. The germline V and J ends were trimmed by 1 base and 5 bases, with 8 bases remaining between them. Germline V CDR1 and CDR2: SGHDN, FVKESK. This CDR3 comprises 13 residues. CDR3 DNA (partial): TGTGCCAGCAGCCAAGTCCCCGGGTATGGC. Protein sequence: CASSQVPGYG. The complete CDR3 sequence is CASSQVPGYGYTF.

This clone was picked up many times. CDR3 bases read: TGTGCCAGCAGCGTACAGGGGTCCTCTAGCACAGATACG. Its translation is CASSVQGSSSTDT. From start to end, the CDR3 is CASSVQGSSSTDTQYF. The chain joins TRBV9 to TRBJ2-3; a weak D match, TRBD1 (6 bases). The read ends 3 residues early relative to the CDR3; the germline J gene fills the gap. V was pared by 1 base and J by 0 bases, with 12 bases between. Germline V CDR1 and CDR2: SGDLS, YYNGEE. This CDR3 is built from 16 residues.

At least ten counts were recorded for this clone. The CDR3 is cut off 3 residues early in the read; its end comes from the germline J gene. The V call is TRBV7-2, the J call TRBJ2-7, with a possible D match to TRBD2 (5 bases). Germline-derived CDR1 and CDR2 are SGHTA and FQGNSA. Deletions cut 4 bases from V and 2 bases from J, with 9 bases between. The length of the CDR3 is 13 residues. This CDR3 reads CASSWTGPYEQYF. CDR3 DNA, as far as it was read: TGTGCCAGCAGCTGGACTGGACCCTACGAG.